Only a few counts were recorded for the clone carrying this T cell receptor (beta chain). Its antigen is as yet unknown. The data derive from a study of T cells after yellow fever vaccination. Overall study results and limits: Repertoires obtained by FACS sorting could include abundant clonotypes that entered as contaminants from the bulk population.

From germline, CDR1 is SGHVT and CDR2 SQSDAQ. V was clipped by 2 bases and J by 3 bases, with 8 bases between them. This CDR3 has 15 residues. TCRdb processed the 5' RACE reads anew with MiXCR; each CDR3 protein has one entry. The table lists some 300,000 distinct CDR3 sequences, around 9.3% of them singletons, with 3% to 4% in the top ten. This chain connects TRBV7-4 to TRBJ1-6; D is undetermined. Sequenced here: CD4+ T cells sorted from PBMCs, sampled 5 days after the yellow fever booster vaccination. The clonotype was recovered from a man between 18 and 35 years old who received the YFV17D yellow fever vaccine. In DNA, the CDR3 is TGTGCCAGCAGCTTATGCTACCACTATAATTCACCCCTCCACTTT. This translates into CASSLCYHYNSPLHF.